This T cell receptor beta chain was recovered during a study of early stage breast cancer tumors. Study overall: ER+/PR+/HER2- status applied to about 75% of the 16 invasive breast tumors. Points from the study as a whole: Commonly generated sequences made up most enriched TCRB sequences shared between patients. In most of the 16 patients, blood comparison separated tumor from normal breast.

With respect to this clone: Its antigen is undetermined.

Each sample had two DNA replicates, around 0.53 ug blood or 1.5 ug tissue. The assay was immunoSEQ multiplex PCR, and TCRdb's table has in-frame clones only and misses some. There are 25,000 to 30,000 clones in the sample; roughly four fifths occur only once, and about a tenth lies in the top ten. The CDR3 is 13 residues long. V was pared by 7 bases and J by 4 bases, with 14 bases between. Germline CDR1 SNHLY, CDR2 FYNNEI. The specimen sequenced was blood. The receptor comes from a person between 50 and 60 years old with breast cancer. The chain is built from TRBV2 and TRBJ2-7; tentatively, D is TRBD1 (5 bases). CDR3 residues: CASKNQGLYEQYF. In nucleotides, the CDR3 is TGTGCCAGCAAAAATCAGGGTTTGTACGAGCAGTACTTC.